These T cell receptor beta chains were read from a single sample in a study of T cell repertoires in cytomegalovirus infection. TCRdb reprocessed the reads via MiXCR and lists one record per CDR3 protein. The data hold about 770,000 distinct CDR3 sequences, with about 28% observed a single time. These receptors lack a known antigen. The starting material was cultured CD8+ T cells from PBMCs, obtained from culture after CMV antigen stimulation. The receptors shown here come from a human donor in good health (CMV status not recorded). Some clones in this sample may be carry-over from other donors' samples. The CDR3 runs from the conserved cysteine through the conserved F or W. Fields, in order: J gene, D gene, V gene, clone size, CDR3 DNA, CDR3 protein. D genes are given only for firm matches. Rows may omit the clone size; those that give it use once, few, many or a size class.

J: TRBJ2-3
D: NA
V: TRBV4-1
size: few
DNA: TGCGCCAGCAGCCAAGATTGGCGAAGCACAGATACGCAGTATTTT
CDR3: CASSQDWRSTDTQYF

J: TRBJ1-1
D: NA
V: TRBV7-2
size: many
DNA: TGTGCCAGCAGCTTAATGCTGGGGAACACTGAAGCTTTCTTT
CDR3: CASSLMLGNTEAFF

J: TRBJ1-2
D: NA
V: TRBV24-1
size: many
DNA: TGTGCCACCAGTGATGAGGGACGGATGTATGGCTACACCTTC
CDR3: CATSDEGRMYGYTF

J: TRBJ1-1
D: NA
V: TRBV7-9
size: NA
DNA: TGTGCCAGCAGCTTAGCTACCGCCCGTGAAGCTTTCTTT
CDR3: CASSLATAREAFF

J: TRBJ1-1
D: NA
V: TRBV12-3/TRBV12-4
size: NA
DNA: TGTGCCAGCGGGGGCAACCAAAACACTGAAGCTTTCTTT
CDR3: CASGGNQNTEAFF

J: TRBJ2-2
D: NA
V: TRBV6-2/TRBV6-3
size: NA
DNA: TGTGCCAGCAGTTACTCCGGCCCTTTCGCGAACACCGGGGAGCTGTTTTTT
CDR3: CASSYSGPFANTGELFF

J: TRBJ2-5
D: NA
V: TRBV6-2/TRBV6-3
size: few
DNA: TGTGCCAGCAGCCGCAGGGAAGAGACCCAGTACTTC
CDR3: CASSRREETQYF

J: TRBJ1-2
D: NA
V: TRBV12-3/TRBV12-4
size: few
DNA: TGTGCCAGCAGTTTGGCCGCTGTCTATGGCTACACCTTC
CDR3: CASSLAAVYGYTF

J: TRBJ1-2
D: NA
V: TRBV12-3/TRBV12-4
size: NA
DNA: TGTGCCAGCAGCATATCGGGCGGACCGTATGGCTACACCTTC
CDR3: CASSISGGPYGYTF

J: TRBJ2-1
D: TRBD2
V: TRBV7-4
size: NA
DNA: TGTGCCAGCAGCTTATTTTTGGGACTAGCGGGGTACAATGAGCAGTTGTTC
CDR3: CASSLFLGLAGYNEQLF

J: TRBJ2-3
D: TRBD2
V: TRBV20-1
size: NA
DNA: TGCAGTGCTAGAGCGGGACTAGCGGGGGTGTCAGATACGCAGTATTTT
CDR3: CSARAGLAGVSDTQYF

J: TRBJ2-1
D: NA
V: TRBV6-1
size: many
DNA: TGTGCCAGCAGTGAATTCGAGCAGGGTATAGGAAGGTACAATGAGCAGTTCTTC
CDR3: CASSEFEQGIGRYNEQFF

J: TRBJ1-1
D: NA
V: TRBV2
size: NA
DNA: TGTGCCAGCAGTGTATCTAGCTCACGGACTGAAGCTTTCTTT
CDR3: CASSVSSSRTEAFF

J: TRBJ1-1
D: NA
V: TRBV12-3/TRBV12-4
size: few
DNA: TGTGCCAGCAGTTCCCAGGGGCCGGGGAACACTGAAGCTTTCTTT
CDR3: CASSSQGPGNTEAFF